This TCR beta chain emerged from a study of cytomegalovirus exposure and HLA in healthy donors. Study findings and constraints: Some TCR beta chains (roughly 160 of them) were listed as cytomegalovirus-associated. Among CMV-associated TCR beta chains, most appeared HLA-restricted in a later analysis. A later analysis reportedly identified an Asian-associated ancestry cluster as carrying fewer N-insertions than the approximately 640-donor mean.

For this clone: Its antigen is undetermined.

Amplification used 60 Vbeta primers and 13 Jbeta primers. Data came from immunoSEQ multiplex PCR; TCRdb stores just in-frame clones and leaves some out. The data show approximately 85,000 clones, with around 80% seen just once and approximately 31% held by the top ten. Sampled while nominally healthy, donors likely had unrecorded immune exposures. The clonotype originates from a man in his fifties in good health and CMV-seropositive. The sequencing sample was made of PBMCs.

The CDR3 bases are TGTGCCAGCAGACCCGGGACAGAGTATCAGCCCCAGCATTTT. The encoded protein is CASRPGTEYQPQHF. This chain uses TRBV27 with TRBJ1-5; 7 bases line up with TRBD1. The J segment lost 5 bases and the V segment lost 6 bases, leaving 7 bases of the junction unmatched. CDR1 MNHEY and CDR2 SMNVEV come from the germline V gene (reference sequence). This CDR3 has 14 amino acids.